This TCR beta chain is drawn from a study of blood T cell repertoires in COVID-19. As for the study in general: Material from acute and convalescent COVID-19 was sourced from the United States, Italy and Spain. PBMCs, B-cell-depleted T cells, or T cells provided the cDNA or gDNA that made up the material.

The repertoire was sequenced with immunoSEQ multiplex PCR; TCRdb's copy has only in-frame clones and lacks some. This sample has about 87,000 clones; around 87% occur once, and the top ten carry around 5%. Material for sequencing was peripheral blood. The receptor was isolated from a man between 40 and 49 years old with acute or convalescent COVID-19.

The CDR3 loop reads CASRLLTGRTEAFF. In DNA, the CDR3 is TGTGCCAGCAGGCTACTAACAGGGAGAACTGAAGCTTTCTTT. This rearrangement joins TRBV3-1 (or the pseudogene TRBV3-2) to TRBJ1-1, with D perhaps matching TRBD1 (6 bases). Germline CDR1 and CDR2: LGHDT and YNNKEL (reference sequence). The V end was cut by 6 bases, the J end by 5 bases, with 16 bases between. This CDR3 is 14 amino acids long.